A single sample is the source of the 15 T cell receptor beta chains below, sequenced in a study of low-dose radiotherapy and immunotherapy resistance in tumors. Time point described: before trial treatment. Primers used for first-strand cDNA, a TRAV- and TRBV-specific set, covered both alpha and beta chains. Using a constant-region primer together with a V-primer adapter, TCRs were subjected to roughly 18 PCR cycles of amplification. TCRdb re-analysed the reads in MiXCR, keeping a single row per CDR3 protein. The repertoire holds tens of thousands of distinct CDR3 sequences, with around 9.2% as singletons. Here the sequenced sample was PBMCs, taken before treatment. The receptors come from a male donor with prostate cancer.

This clonotype was observed many times. The rearrangement uses TRBV9 and TRBJ1-4; a possible D gene is TRBD1 (5 bases). The CDR3 contains 15 residues. Germline assignment: CDR1 SGDLS and CDR2 YYNGEE. Between the trimmed V and J ends, which lost 0 bases and 4 bases, there was a span of 10 bases. For the CDR3, the DNA is TGTGCCAGCAGCGTAGCGGGACTCCTTAATGAAAAACTGTTTTTT. Amino acid sequence: CASSVAGLLNEKLFF.

Many counts were recorded for this clonotype. The rearrangement joins TRBV5-1 to TRBJ2-3; D call uncertain. V lost 0 bases, J lost 0 bases, and 11 bases lay in between. The CDR3 length is 16 residues. CDR1 is SGHRS, CDR2 YFSETQ, per germline. The CDR3 reads CASSLALLGSTDTQYF. The CDR3 nucleotides read TGCGCCAGCAGCTTGGCCCTGTTAGGTAGCACAGATACGCAGTATTTT.

In its sample, this clonotype was seen a few times. The gene calls are TRBV4-3 and TRBJ2-7; D unresolved. Germline V gene lookup returns CDR1 LGHNA and CDR2 YSLEER. The CDR3 is made up of 14 amino acids. Trimming removed 4 bases at V and 3 bases at J, with 13 bases between. CDR3 bases: TGCGCCAGCAGCCCGGGCCCCGGGCTCTACGAGCAGTACTTC. Its protein product is CASSPGPGLYEQYF.

In this sample, this clonotype turned up many times. The rearrangement uses TRBV20-1 and TRBJ2-3; no clear D gene. Between the trimmed V and J ends, which lost 5 bases and 0 bases, there was a span of 12 bases. The CDR3 has 14 amino acids. Germline CDR1 is DFQATT and CDR2 is SNEGSKA (reference sequence). CDR3 protein: CSAHPRVSTDTQYF. CDR3 coding DNA: TGCAGTGCTCACCCCCGGGTTAGCACAGATACGCAGTATTTT.

Ten or more counts support this clonotype. J is TRBJ2-2 and V is TRBV29-1; D may correspond to TRBD1 or TRBD2 (5 bases each). With 7 bases removed from V and 6 bases from J, the gap between germline ends came to 15 bases. The CDR3 extends over 13 amino acids. Germline V gene sequence: CDR1 SQVTM, CDR2 ANQGSEA. CDR3 bases: TGCAGCGCCCGGGACCCCTTGGCCGGGGAGCTGTTTTTT. This gives the protein CSARDPLAGELFF.

Remarks on this clonotype: This likely traces to a read error, being one base from a far larger clone. Given the absence of the conserved phenylalanine or tryptophan at the CDR3 end, a read error is likely. The gene calls are TRBV5-4 and TRBJ1-6, with TRBD1 matching over 7 bases. The length of the CDR3 is 15 residues. Losses at the gene ends were 4 bases for V and 7 bases for J; bases not matched to a gene: 8. CDR1 and CDR2 from the germline V gene are SGHNT and YYREEE (reference sequence). CDR3 DNA: TGTGCCAGCAGCGTCACCGGGACAGTGAATTCACCCCTCCACTTG. Amino acids: CASSVTGTVNSPLHL.

This clonotype was observed many times. V and J are TRBV6-2 or TRBV6-3 and TRBJ1-5, with 9 bases identical to TRBD1. This CDR3 contains 15 residues. The germline gives CDR1 MNHEY, CDR2 SVGEGT. J gave up 5 bases and V 2 bases, and 4 bases lay outside the gene matches. The CDR3: CASSYTGQGYQPQHF. As DNA, the CDR3 is TGTGCCAGCAGTTACACGGGACAGGGTTATCAGCCCCAGCATTTT.

This clonotype has at least ten counts. The gene calls are TRBV28 and TRBJ2-3, with 7 bases lining up with TRBD1. The CDR3 runs 13 residues. J gave up 11 bases and V 7 bases, and 12 bases lay outside the gene matches. The germline CDR1 and CDR2 sequences are MDHEN and SYDVKM. This CDR3 reads CASNKNRGMVQYF. The CDR3 DNA reads TGTGCCAGCAATAAAAACAGGGGAATGGTGCAGTATTTT.

At least ten counts were recorded for this clonotype. This chain links TRBV6-2 or TRBV6-3 with TRBJ1-1, with D possibly TRBD1 on 5 matching bases. Trimming cost V 6 bases and J 0 bases, with 14 bases left between them. The CDR3 spans 15 residues. The germline CDR1 and CDR2 sequences are MNHEY and SVGEGT. CDR3: CASSGALIMNTEAFF. The DNA of the CDR3 is TGTGCCAGCAGCGGGGCACTCATCATGAACACTGAAGCTTTCTTT.

Many counts were recorded for this clonotype. This sequence joins TRBV6-6 and TRBJ1-5, with D uncertain. The CDR3 length is 12 residues. The ends were cut back, 5 bases at V and 6 bases at J, with 8 bases in the middle. Germline CDR1 MNHNY, CDR2 SVGAGI (reference sequence). The CDR3 coding sequence is TGTGCCAGCAGTGAGGGTGTTCAGCCCCAGCATTTT. Its protein product is CASSEGVQPQHF.

This chain uses TRBV6-8 with TRBJ2-1; 13 nucleotides match TRBD2. The CDR3 runs to 15 residues. The V gene's germline CDR1 is MNHGY and CDR2 SAAAGT. V trimming: 7 bases; J trimming: 6 bases; junction bases outside the gene matches: 6. The CDR3 coding sequence is TGTGCCAGCACCAAACTAGCGGGAGGGGGCAATGAGCAGTTCTTC. It specifies CASTKLAGGGNEQFF.

This clonotype was detected many times. The chain uses TRBV2 and TRBJ2-7; 9 positions agree with TRBD2. With V trimmed by 4 bases and J by 2 bases, 3 bases remained unmatched. Per the germline V gene, CDR1 is SNHLY and CDR2 is FYNNEI. This CDR3 has 14 residues. CDR3 bases: TGTGCCAGCAGTGCTCGACTAGCGGCCTACGAGCAGTACTTC. It encodes CASSARLAAYEQYF. The full variable domain, its missing parts supplied by reference TRBV2 and TRBJ2-7, is EPEVTQTPSHQVTQMGQEVILRCVPISNHLYFYWYRQILGQKVEFLVSFYNNEISEKSEIFDDQFSVERPDGSNFTLKIRSTKLEDSAMYFCASSARLAAYEQYFGPGTRLTVT.

Ten or more counts support this clonotype. The CDR3 is CASSLRDPYNSPLHF. Written as DNA, the CDR3 is TGTGCCAGCAGTTTACGGGACCCCTATAATTCACCCCTCCACTTT. The chain recombines TRBV28 with TRBJ1-6, with a weak D call TRBD1 (5 bases). This CDR3 is 15 amino acids long. V lost 2 bases and J 2 bases, leaving 7 bases between the germline ends. The germline V gene encodes CDR1 MDHEN and CDR2 SYDVKM.

This clonotype was found many times. This chain connects TRBV20-1 to TRBJ1-1; D is unresolved. V lost 5 bases and J 4 bases, leaving 8 bases between the germline ends. The germline CDR1 and CDR2 sequences are DFQATT and SNEGSKA (reference sequence). The CDR3 runs to 11 residues. CDR3 region: CSAGEATEAFF. CDR3 DNA sequence: TGCAGTGCTGGGGAGGCCACTGAAGCTTTCTTT.

This clonotype was counted ten times or more. This chain joins TRBV7-2 and TRBJ2-2; D gene uncertain. The CDR3 loop spans 14 amino acids. V was pared by 3 bases and J by 2 bases, with 7 bases between. Germline values: CDR1 SGHTA, CDR2 FQGNSA. CDR3 loop: CASSFLRNTGELFF. CDR3 coding DNA: TGTGCCAGCAGCTTTTTAAGAAACACCGGGGAGCTGTTTTTT.